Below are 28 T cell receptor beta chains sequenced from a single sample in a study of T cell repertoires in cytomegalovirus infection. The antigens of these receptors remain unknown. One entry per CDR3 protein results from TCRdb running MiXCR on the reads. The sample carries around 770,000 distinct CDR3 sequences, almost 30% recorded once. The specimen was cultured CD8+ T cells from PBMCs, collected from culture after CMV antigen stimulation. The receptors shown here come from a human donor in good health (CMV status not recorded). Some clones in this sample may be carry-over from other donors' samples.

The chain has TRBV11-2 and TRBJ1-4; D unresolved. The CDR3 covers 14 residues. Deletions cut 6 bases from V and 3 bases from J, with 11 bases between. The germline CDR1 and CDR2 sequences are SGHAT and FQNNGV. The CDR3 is CASRIEVANEKLFF. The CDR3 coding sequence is TGTGCCAGCAGGATCGAGGTGGCTAATGAAAAACTGTTTTTT.

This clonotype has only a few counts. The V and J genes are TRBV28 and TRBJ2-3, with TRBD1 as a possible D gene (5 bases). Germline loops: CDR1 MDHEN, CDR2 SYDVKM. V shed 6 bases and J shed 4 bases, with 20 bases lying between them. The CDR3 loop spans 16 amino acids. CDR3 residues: CASSAVGGQISDTQYF. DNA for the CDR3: TGTGCCAGCAGCGCGGTCGGTGGACAAATATCAGATACGCAGTATTTT.

The CDR3 reads CASSLAPGGPGGYTF. The CDR3 DNA reads TGTGCCAGCAGCTTAGCGCCCGGGGGTCCGGGGGGCTACACCTTC. The chain combines TRBV7-9 with TRBJ1-2; D is possibly TRBD1 (5 bases). Per the germline V gene, CDR1 is SEHNR and CDR2 is FQNEAQ (reference sequence). The CDR3 runs 15 residues. The V gene lost 0 bases and the J gene lost 8 bases, with 16 bases spanning the gap.

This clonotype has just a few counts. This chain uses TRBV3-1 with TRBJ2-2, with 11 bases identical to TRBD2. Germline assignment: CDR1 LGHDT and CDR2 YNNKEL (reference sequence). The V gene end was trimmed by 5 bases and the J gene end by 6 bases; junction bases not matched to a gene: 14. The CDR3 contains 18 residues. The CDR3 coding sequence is TGTGCCAGCAGCGAACCGGGACTAGCGGCACCCCCCCCCGGGGAGCTGTTTTTT. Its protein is CASSEPGLAAPPPGELFF.

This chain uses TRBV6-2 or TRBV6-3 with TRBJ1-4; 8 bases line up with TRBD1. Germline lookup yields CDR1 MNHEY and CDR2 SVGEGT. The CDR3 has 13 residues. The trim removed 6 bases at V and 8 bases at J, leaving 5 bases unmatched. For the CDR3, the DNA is TGTGCCAGCAGCCGGGGACAGGACGAAAAACTGTTTTTT. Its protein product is CASSRGQDEKLFF.

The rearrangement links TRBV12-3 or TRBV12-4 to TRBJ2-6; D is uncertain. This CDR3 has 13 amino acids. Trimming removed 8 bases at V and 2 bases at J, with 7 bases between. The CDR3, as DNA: TGTGCCAGCGGAGAAACTGGGGCCAACGTCCTGACTTTC. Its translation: CASGETGANVLTF.

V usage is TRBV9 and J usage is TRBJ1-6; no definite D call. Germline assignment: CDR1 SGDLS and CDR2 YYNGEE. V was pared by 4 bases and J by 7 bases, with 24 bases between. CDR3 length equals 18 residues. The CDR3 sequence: CASSIGPTIADGNSPLHF. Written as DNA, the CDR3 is TGTGCCAGCAGCATAGGACCGACAATAGCGGACGGCAATTCACCCCTCCACTTT.

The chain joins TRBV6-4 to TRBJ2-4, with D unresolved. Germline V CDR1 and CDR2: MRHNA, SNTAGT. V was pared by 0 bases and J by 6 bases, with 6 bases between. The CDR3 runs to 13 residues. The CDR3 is CASSDSPSNIQYF. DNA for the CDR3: TGTGCCAGCAGTGACTCTCCTTCAAACATTCAGTACTTC.

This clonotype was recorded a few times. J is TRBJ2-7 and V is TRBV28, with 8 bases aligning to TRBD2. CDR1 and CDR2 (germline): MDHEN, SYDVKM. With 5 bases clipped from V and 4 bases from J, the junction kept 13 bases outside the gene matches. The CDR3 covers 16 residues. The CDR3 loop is CASSLPRPGGGYEQYF. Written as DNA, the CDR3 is TGTGCCAGCAGTCTCCCGAGGCCGGGGGGGGGGTACGAGCAGTACTTC.

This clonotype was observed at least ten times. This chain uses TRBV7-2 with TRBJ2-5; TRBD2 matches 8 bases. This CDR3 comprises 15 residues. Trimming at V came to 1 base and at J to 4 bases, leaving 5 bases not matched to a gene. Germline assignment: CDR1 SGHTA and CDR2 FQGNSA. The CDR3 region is CASSLGGLGGETQYF. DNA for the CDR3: TGTGCCAGCAGCTTAGGGGGACTAGGGGGAGAGACCCAGTACTTC.

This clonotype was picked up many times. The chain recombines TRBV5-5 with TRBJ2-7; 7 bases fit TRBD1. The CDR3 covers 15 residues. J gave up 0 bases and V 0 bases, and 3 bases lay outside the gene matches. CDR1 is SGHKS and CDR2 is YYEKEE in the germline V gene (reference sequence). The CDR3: CASSLAPGGSYEQYF. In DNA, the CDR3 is TGTGCCAGCAGCTTGGCCCCAGGGGGCTCCTACGAGCAGTACTTC. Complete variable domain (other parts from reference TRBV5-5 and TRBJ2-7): DAGVTQSPTHLIKTRGQQVTLRCSPISGHKSVSWYQQVLGQGPQFIFQYYEKEERGRGNFPDRFSARQFPNYSSELNVNALLLGDSALYLCASSLAPGGSYEQYFGPGTRLTVT.

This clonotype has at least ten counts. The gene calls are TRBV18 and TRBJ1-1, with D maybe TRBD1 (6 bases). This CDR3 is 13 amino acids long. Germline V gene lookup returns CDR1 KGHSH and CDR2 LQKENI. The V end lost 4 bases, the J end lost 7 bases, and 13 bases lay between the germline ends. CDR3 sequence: CASSLWDKREAFF. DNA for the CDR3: TGTGCCAGCTCACTTTGGGACAAGCGTGAAGCTTTCTTT.

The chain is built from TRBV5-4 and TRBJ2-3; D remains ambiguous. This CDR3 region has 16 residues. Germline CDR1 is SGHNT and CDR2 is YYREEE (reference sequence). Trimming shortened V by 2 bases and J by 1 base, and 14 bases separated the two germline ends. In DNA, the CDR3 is TGTGCCAGCAGCTTAAGGCGCGAGACGCGCACAGATACGCAGTATTTT. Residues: CASSLRRETRTDTQYF.

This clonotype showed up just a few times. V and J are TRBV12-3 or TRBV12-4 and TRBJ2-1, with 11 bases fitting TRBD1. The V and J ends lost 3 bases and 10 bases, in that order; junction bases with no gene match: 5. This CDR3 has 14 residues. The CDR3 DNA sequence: TGTGCCAGCAGTTTCGGGACAGGGGGGATCGAGCAGTTCTTC. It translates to CASSFGTGGIEQFF.

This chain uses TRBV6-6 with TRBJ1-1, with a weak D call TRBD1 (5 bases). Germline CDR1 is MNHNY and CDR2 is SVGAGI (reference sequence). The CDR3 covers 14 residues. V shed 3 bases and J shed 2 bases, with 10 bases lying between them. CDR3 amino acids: CASSYKTANTEAFF. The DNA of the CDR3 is TGTGCCAGCAGTTATAAGACAGCCAACACTGAAGCTTTCTTT.

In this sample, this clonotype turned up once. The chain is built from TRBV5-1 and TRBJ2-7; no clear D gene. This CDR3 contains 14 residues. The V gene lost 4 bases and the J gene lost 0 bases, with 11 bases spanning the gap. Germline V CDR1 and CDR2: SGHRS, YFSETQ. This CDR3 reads CASSVDLSSYEQYF. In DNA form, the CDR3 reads TGCGCCAGCAGCGTGGACCTGAGCTCCTACGAGCAGTACTTC.

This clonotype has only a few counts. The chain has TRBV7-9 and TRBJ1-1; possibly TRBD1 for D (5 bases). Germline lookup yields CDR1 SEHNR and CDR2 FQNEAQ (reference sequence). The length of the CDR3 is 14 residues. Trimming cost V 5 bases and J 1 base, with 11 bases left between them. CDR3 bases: TGTGCCAGCAGCGTCTTTGGGGGGAACACTGAAGCTTTCTTT. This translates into CASSVFGGNTEAFF.

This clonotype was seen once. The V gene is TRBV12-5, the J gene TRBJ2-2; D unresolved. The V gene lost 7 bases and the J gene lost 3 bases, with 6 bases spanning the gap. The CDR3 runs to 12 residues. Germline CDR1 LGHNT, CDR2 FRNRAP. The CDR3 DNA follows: TGTGCTAGTGCCTTATACACCGGGGAGCTGTTTTTT. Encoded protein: CASALYTGELFF. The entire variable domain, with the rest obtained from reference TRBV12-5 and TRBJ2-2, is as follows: DARVTQTPRHKVTEMGQEVTMRCQPILGHNTVFWYRQTMMQGLELLAYFRNRAPLDDSGMPKDRFSAEMPDATLATLKIQPSEPRDSAVYFCASALYTGELFFGEGSRLTVL.

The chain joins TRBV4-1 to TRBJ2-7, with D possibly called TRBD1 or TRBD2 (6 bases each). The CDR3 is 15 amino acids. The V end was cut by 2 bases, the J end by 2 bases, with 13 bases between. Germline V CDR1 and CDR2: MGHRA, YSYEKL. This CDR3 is CASSQNSGATYEQYF. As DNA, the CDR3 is TGCGCCAGCAGCCAAAATTCGGGGGCAACCTACGAGCAGTACTTC.

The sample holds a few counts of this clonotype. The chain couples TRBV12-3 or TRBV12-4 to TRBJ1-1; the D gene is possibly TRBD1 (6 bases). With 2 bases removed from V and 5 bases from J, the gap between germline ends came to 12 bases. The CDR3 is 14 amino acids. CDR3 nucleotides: TGTGCCAGCAGTTTAACGGTGACAGGTACTGAAGCTTTCTTT. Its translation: CASSLTVTGTEAFF.

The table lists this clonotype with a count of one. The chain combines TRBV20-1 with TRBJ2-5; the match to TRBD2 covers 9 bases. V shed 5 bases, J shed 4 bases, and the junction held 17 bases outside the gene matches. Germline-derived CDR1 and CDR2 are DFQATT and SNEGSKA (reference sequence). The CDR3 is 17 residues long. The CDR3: CSAPRRASGDRGETQYF. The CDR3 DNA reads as TGCAGTGCTCCCCGAAGGGCTAGCGGGGATAGGGGAGAGACCCAGTACTTC.

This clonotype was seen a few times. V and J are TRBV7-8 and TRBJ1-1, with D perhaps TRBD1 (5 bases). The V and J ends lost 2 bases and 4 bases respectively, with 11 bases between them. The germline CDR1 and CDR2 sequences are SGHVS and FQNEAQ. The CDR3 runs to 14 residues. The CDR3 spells CASSLSRQSTEAFF. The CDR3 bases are TGTGCCAGCAGCTTATCAAGACAGAGCACTGAAGCTTTCTTT.

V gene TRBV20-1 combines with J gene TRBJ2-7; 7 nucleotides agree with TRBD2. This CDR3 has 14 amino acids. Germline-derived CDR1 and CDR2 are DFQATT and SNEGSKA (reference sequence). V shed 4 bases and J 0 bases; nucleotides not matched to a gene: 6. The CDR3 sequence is CSAMWRGISYEQYV. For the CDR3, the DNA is TGCAGTGCTATGTGGCGGGGGATCTCCTACGAGCAGTACGTC.

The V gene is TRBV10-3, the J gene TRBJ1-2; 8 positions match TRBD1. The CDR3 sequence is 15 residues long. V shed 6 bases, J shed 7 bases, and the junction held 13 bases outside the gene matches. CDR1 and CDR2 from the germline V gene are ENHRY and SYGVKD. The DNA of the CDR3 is TGTGCCATCAGGAAGGGACAGGAAGTCAAATTTGGCTACACCTTC. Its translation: CAIRKGQEVKFGYTF.

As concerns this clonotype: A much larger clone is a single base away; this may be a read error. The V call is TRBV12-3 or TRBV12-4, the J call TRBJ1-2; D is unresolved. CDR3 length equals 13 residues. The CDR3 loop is CVSTNRHPHGYTF. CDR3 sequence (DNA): TGTGTCAGCACCAACAGACATCCGCATGGCTACACCTTC.

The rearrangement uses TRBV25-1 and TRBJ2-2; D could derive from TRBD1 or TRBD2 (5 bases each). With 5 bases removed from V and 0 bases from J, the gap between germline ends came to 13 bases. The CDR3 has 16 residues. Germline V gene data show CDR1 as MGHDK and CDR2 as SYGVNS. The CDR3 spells CASSTHGTANTGELFF. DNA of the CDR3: TGTGCCAGCAGTACCCACGGGACGGCGAACACCGGGGAGCTGTTTTTT.

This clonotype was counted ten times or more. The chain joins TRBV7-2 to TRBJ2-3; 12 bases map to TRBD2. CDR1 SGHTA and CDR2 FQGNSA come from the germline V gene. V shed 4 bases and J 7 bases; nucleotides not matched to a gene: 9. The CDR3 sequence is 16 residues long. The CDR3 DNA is TGTGCCAGCAGCTCCCTAGCGGGGGGGGAGTGGAATACGCAGTATTTT. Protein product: CASSSLAGGEWNTQYF.

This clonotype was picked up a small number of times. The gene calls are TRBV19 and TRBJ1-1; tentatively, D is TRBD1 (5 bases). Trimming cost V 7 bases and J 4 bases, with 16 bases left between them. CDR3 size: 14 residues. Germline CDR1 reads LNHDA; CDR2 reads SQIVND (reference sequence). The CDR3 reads CASTNRWAVTEAFF. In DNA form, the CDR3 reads TGTGCCAGTACCAACAGGTGGGCGGTCACTGAAGCTTTCTTT.